This T cell receptor beta chain was captured by sequencing in a study of tumor and adjacent non-tumor tissue in lung cancer. Study-level findings and limits: Higher tumor TCR diversity was associated with shorter survival. In normal lung, the top 100 clones were significantly more dominant than in tumor. Tumor tissue had significantly higher TCR diversity than normal lung.

No cell sorting was done before RNA was extracted from the tissue. Distant lung tissue was collected more than 3 cm away from the tumor edge. Chemotherapy-naive patients with new lung cancer underwent thoracic surgery in China, August–late 2014. The CDR3 is 15 residues long. The germline V gene has CDR1 SGHNT and CDR2 YENEEA. Turning to this clonotype: The antigen remains unidentified. At one boundary the junction diverges from the germline segment, which might be a read error.

The library came from three nested PCR rounds adapted from ARM-PCR protocols. TCRdb re-analysed the multiplex PCR reads in MiXCR, keeping a single row per CDR3 protein. The sample lists 98,000 or so distinct CDR3 sequences, roughly 80% occurring once. This clonotype originated in a man in his 60s with small cell lung cancer. The sequenced sample was distant non-tumor lung tissue. The chain joins TRBV11-3 to TRBJ2-2; TRBD2 might be the D (5 bases). CDR3 amino acids: CASSLQASNSGELFF. DNA for the CDR3: TGTGCCAGCAGCTTACAAGCTTCGAACTCCGGGGAACTGTTTTTT.